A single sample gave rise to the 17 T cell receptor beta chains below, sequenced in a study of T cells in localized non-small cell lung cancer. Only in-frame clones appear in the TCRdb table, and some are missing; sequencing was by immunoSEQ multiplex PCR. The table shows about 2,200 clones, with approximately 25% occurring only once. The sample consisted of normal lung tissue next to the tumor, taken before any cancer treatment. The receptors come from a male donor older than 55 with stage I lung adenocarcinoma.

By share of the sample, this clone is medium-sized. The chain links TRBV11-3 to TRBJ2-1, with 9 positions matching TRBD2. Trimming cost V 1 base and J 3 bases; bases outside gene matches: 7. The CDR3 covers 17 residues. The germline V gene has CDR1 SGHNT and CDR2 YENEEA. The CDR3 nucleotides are TGTGCCAGCAGCTTAGTGGGTATTAGCGGGAGCTACAATGAGCAGTTCTTC. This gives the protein CASSLVGISGSYNEQFF.

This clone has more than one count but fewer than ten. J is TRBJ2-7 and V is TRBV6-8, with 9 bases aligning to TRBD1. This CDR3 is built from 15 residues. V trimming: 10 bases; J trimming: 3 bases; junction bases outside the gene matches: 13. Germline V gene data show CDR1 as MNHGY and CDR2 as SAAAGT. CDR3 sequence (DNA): TGTGCCACACAGGGGGCGTTTGTAGGCGGCTACGAGCAGTACTTC. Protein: CATQGAFVGGYEQYF.

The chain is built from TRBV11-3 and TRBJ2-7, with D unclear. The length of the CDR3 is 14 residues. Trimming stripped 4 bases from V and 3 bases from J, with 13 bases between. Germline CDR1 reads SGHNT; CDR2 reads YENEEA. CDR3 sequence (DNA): TGTGCCAGCAGCTACACCGCAAGACGCTACGAGCAGTACTTC. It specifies CASSYTARRYEQYF.

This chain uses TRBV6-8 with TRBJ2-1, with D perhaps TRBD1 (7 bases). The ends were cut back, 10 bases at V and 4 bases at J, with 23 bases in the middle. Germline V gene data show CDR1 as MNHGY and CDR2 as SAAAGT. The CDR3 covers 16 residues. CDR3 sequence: CAITPGQEGSYNEQFF. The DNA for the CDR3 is TGTGCCATAACCCCCGGACAGGAGGGGAGTTACAATGAGCAGTTCTTC.

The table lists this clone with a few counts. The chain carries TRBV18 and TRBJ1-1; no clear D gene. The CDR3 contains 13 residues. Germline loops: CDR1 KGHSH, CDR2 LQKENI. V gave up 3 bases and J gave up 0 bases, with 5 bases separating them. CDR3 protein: CASSPPLNTEAFF. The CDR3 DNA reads TGTGCCAGCTCACCCCCCCTGAACACTGAAGCTTTCTTT. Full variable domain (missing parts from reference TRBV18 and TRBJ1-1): NAGVMQNPRHLVRRRGQEARLRCSPMKGHSHVYWYRQLPEEGLKFMVYLQKENIIDESGMPKERFSAEFPKEGPSILRIQQVVRGDSAAYFCASSPPLNTEAFFGQGTRLTVV.

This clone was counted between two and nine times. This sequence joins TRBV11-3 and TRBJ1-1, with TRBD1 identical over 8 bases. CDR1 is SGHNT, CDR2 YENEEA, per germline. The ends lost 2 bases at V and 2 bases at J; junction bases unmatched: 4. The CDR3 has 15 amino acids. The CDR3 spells CASSLSQGANTEAFF. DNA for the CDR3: TGTGCCAGCAGCTTAAGCCAGGGGGCAAACACTGAAGCTTTCTTT. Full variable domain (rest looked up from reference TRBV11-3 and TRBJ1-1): EAGVVQSPRYKIIEKKQPVAFWCNPISGHNTLYWYLQNLGQGPELLIRYENEEAVDDSQLPKDRFSAERLKGVDSTLKIQPAELGDSAVYLCASSLSQGANTEAFFGQGTRLTVV.

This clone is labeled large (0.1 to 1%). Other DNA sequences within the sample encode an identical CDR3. CDR3 residues: CASSGGTSGMTDTQYF. In nucleotides, the CDR3 is TGTGCCAGCAGCGGGGGGACTAGCGGGATGACAGATACGCAGTATTTT. The genes are TRBV9 and TRBJ2-3; TRBD2 aligns across 13 bases. The J segment lost 3 bases and the V segment lost 3 bases, leaving 4 bases of the junction unmatched. This CDR3 is built from 16 residues. CDR1 SGDLS and CDR2 YYNGEE come from the germline V gene.

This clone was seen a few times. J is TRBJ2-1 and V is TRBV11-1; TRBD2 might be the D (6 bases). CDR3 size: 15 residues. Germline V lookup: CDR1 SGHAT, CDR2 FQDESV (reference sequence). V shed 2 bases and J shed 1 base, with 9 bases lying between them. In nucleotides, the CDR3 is TGTGCCAGCAGCTTAATGGCGGGATCCTACAATGAGCAGTTCTTC. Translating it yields CASSLMAGSYNEQFF.

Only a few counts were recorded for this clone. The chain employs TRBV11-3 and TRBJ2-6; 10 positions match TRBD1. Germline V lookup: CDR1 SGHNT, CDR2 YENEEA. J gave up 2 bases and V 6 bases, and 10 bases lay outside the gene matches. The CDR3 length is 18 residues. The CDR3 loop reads CASSLVGTGEAGANVLTF. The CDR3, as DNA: TGTGCCAGCAGTCTTGTCGGGACAGGGGAAGCTGGGGCCAACGTCCTGACTTTC.

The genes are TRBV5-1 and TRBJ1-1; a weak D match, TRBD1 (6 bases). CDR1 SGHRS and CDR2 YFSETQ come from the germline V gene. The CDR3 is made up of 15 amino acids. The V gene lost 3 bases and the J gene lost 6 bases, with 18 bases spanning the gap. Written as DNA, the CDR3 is TGCGCCAGCAGCTCGGGGCCGGGACACGGGTCTGAAGCTTTCTTT. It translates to CASSSGPGHGSEAFF.

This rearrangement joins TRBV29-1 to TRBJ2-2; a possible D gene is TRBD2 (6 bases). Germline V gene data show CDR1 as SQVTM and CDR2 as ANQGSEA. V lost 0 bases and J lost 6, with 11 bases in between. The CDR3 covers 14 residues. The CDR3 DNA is TGCAGCGTTGAAGAAGGACTAAAATCCGGGGAGCTGTTTTTT. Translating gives CSVEEGLKSGELFF.

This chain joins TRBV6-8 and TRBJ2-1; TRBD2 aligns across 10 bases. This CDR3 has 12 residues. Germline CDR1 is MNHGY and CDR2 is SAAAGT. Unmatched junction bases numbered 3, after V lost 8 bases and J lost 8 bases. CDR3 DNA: TGTGCCAGCGCTGGACTAGCGGATGAGCAGTTCTTC. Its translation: CASAGLADEQFF.

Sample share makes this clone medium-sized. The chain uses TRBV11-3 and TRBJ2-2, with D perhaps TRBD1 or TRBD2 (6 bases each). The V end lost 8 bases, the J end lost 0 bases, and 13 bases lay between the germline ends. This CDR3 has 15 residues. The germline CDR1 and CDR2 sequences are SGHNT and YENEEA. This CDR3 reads CASSLGGTNTGELFF. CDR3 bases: TGTGCCAGCTCCCTAGGGGGGACGAACACCGGGGAGCTGTTTTTT.

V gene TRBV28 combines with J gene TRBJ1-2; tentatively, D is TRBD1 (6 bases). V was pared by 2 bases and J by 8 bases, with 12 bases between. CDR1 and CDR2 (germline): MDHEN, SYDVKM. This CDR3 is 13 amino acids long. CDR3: CASSLAGANGYTF. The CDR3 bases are TGTGCCAGCAGTTTAGCAGGGGCGAACGGCTACACCTTC.

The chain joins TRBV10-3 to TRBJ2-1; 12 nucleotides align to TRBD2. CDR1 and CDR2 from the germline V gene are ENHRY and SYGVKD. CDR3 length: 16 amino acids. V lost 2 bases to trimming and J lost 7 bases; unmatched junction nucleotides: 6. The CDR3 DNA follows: TGTGCCATCAGTGAGCCGACTAGCGGGAGAATGAATGAGCAGTTCTTC. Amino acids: CAISEPTSGRMNEQFF.

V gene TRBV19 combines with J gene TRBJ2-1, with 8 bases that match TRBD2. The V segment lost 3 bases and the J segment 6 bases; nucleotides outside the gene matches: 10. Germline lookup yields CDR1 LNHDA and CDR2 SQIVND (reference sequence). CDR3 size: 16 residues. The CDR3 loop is CASSISGGALSNEQFF. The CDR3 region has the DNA TGTGCCAGTAGTATTTCCGGGGGGGCTCTCAGCAATGAGCAGTTCTTC.

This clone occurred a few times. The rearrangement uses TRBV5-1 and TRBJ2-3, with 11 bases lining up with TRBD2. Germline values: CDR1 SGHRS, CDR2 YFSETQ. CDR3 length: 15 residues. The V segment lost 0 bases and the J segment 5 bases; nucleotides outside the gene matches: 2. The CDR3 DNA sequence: TGCGCCAGCAGCTTGGCTGGGACTAGCGGAGATACGCAGTATTTT. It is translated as CASSLAGTSGDTQYF.